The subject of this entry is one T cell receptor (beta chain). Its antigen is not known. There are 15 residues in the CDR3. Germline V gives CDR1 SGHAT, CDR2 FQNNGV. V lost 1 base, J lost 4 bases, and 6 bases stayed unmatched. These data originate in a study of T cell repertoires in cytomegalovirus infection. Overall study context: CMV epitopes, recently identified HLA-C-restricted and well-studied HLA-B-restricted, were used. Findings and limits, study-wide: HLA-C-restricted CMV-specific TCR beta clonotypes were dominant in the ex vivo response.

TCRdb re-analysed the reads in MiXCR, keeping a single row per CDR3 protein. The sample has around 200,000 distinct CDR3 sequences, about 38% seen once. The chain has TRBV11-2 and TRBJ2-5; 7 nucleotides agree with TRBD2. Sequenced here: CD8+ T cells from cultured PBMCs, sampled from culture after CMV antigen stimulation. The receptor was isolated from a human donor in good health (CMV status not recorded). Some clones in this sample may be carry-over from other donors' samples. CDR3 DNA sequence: TGTGCCAGCAGCTTAGTTCGGACTAGTGCAGAGACCCAGTACTTC. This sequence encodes CASSLVRTSAETQYF.